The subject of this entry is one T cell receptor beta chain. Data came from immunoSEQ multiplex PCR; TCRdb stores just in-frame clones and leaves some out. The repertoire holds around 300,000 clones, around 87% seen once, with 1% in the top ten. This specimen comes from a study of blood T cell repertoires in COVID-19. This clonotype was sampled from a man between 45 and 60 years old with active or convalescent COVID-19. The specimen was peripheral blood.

CDR3 coding DNA: TGTGCCACCTCTCCTGGGGCCAACGTCCTGACTTTC. Its protein is CATSPGANVLTF. The chain joins TRBV7-8 to TRBJ2-6; the D is unclear. The CDR3 runs 12 residues. V was pared by 10 bases and J by 2 bases, with 6 bases between. Germline CDR1 and CDR2: SGHVS and FQNEAQ. The variable domain in full, completed from reference TRBV7-8 and TRBJ2-6, reads GAGVSQSPRYKVAKRGQDVALRCDPISGHVSLFWYQQALGQGPEFLTYFQNEAQLDKSGLPSDRFFAERPEGSVSTLKIQRTQQEDSAVYLCATSPGANVLTFGAGSRLTVL.